A selection of T cell receptor beta chains follows, all from one sample in a study of cytomegalovirus exposure and HLA in healthy donors. TCRdb's table, derived via immunoSEQ multiplex PCR, lists solely in-frame clones and lacks some. The sample contains approximately 100,000 clones, 9.5% to 13% of which appear only once. Input material: PBMCs. These receptor sequences come from a man aged 35-49 years in good health and CMV-seropositive. Each CDR3 is given with its conserved first and last residue. Each record gives: D gene, clone size, V gene, J gene, CDR3 protein, CDR3 DNA. A D gene is named only where the DNA matches it firmly. Clone size, where shown, is once, few, many, or a class for clones that have expanded.

TRBD1	NA	TRBV5-6	TRBJ2-2	CASSRGTANTGELFF	TGTGCCAGCAGCAGGGGGACAGCAAACACCGGGGAGCTGTTTTTT
TRBD2	few	TRBV7-2	TRBJ2-3	CASSLVGGRADTQYF	TGTGCCAGCAGCTTAGTGGGGGGGAGGGCAGATACGCAGTATTTT
NA	NA	TRBV28	TRBJ2-7	CASTLSQAYEQYF	TGTGCCAGCACCCTGAGCCAGGCTTACGAGCAGTACTTC
NA	NA	TRBV6-5	TRBJ2-3	CASSYRGGADTQYF	TGTGCCAGCAGTTACCGGGGAGGAGCAGATACGCAGTATTTT
NA	NA	TRBV5-1	TRBJ2-1	CASSLPGNEQFF	TGCGCCAGCAGCTTGCCGGGGAATGAGCAGTTCTTC
NA	few	TRBV7-8	TRBJ1-2	CASSLDKNYGYTF	TGTGCCAGCAGCTTGGACAAAAACTATGGCTACACCTTC
NA	few	TRBV9	TRBJ1-1	CASSAEGNTEAFF	TGTGCCAGCAGCGCTGAGGGGAACACTGAAGCTTTCTTT
NA	NA	TRBV19	TRBJ1-4	CATSAQRDEKLFF	TGTGCCACCTCGGCCCAGCGGGATGAAAAACTGTTTTTT
TRBD1	few	TRBV19	TRBJ1-2	CASSIGDSLYGYTF	TGTGCCAGTAGTATAGGGGACAGTCTCTATGGCTACACCTTC
NA	NA	TRBV28	TRBJ1-5	CASSAGRPQHF	TGTGCCAGCAGTGCCGGGAGGCCCCAGCATTTT
NA	few	TRBV9	TRBJ1-2	CASSVAQTGSFNYGYTF	TGTGCCAGCAGCGTCGCCCAGACGGGGAGTTTTAACTATGGCTACACCTTC
TRBD2	few	TRBV6-1	TRBJ2-5	CASSEMWEGQETQYF	TGTGCCAGCAGTGAAATGTGGGAGGGGCAAGAGACCCAGTACTTC
NA	few	TRBV27	TRBJ1-4	CASSLYPGFGTNEKLFF	TGTGCCAGCAGTTTATACCCAGGGTTCGGTACTAATGAAAAACTGTTTTTT
TRBD1	few	TRBV27	TRBJ2-1	CASSLLQGGPHGQFF	TGTGCCAGCAGTTTATTACAGGGGGGCCCCCATGGGCAGTTCTTC
TRBD2	NA	TRBV6-5	TRBJ2-2	CASSVTSGRPGELFF	TGTGCCAGCAGCGTGACTAGCGGGAGACCCGGGGAGCTGTTTTTT
TRBD2	NA	TRBV6-5	TRBJ2-7	CASSFSGRGSYEQYF	TGTGCCAGCAGTTTTAGCGGGAGGGGCTCCTACGAGCAGTACTTC
TRBD1	NA	TRBV6-5	TRBJ1-1	CASSYWIGGLETEAFF	TGTGCCAGCAGTTACTGGATAGGGGGCTTGGAGACTGAAGCTTTCTTT
NA	few	TRBV2	TRBJ2-1	CASRGGLGPSYNEQFF	TGTGCCAGCAGGGGGGGTCTGGGGCCCTCCTACAATGAGCAGTTCTTC
NA	few	TRBV4-1	TRBJ2-7	CASSQDRSASYEQYF	TGCGCCAGCAGCCAAGATAGAAGCGCTTCCTACGAGCAGTACTTC
NA	NA	TRBV6-1	TRBJ2-7	CASSEWGVGAYEQYF	TGTGCCAGCAGTGAATGGGGGGTTGGGGCCTACGAGCAGTACTTC
NA	few	TRBV9	TRBJ2-4	CASSVAGQLKNIQYF	TGTGCCAGCAGCGTAGCGGGTCAGCTCAAAAACATTCAGTACTTC
TRBD1	NA	TRBV7-2	TRBJ1-2	CASRGQGVYGYTF	TGTGCCAGCAGGGGACAGGGGGTCTATGGCTACACCTTC
TRBD2	few	TRBV6-5	TRBJ2-5	CASRGGLAGVETQYF	TGTGCCAGCAGAGGGGGACTAGCGGGAGTGGAGACCCAGTACTTC
NA	few	TRBV5-6	TRBJ2-7	CASSLGQSSYEQYF	TGTGCCAGCAGCTTGGGACAGAGCTCCTACGAGCAGTACTTC
TRBD2	NA	TRBV14	TRBJ2-1	CASRGGSGAGSYNEQFF	TGTGCCAGCAGGGGGGGTAGCGGGGCAGGTTCCTACAATGAGCAGTTCTTC
TRBD2	NA	TRBV4-1	TRBJ2-7	CASSQVHGGTYEQYF	TGCGCCAGCAGCCAAGTCCACGGGGGGACCTACGAGCAGTACTTC
NA	NA	TRBV4-1	TRBJ1-1	CASSQDTSGVTKTEAFF	TGCGCCAGCAGCCAAGATACCTCGGGAGTCACGAAAACTGAAGCTTTCTTT
TRBD2	NA	TRBV2	TRBJ2-1	CASSQAGDEQFF	TGTGCCAGCAGTCAGGCGGGGGATGAGCAGTTCTTC
TRBD1	NA	TRBV10-3	TRBJ2-7	CAIFGGQGTSYEQYF	TGTGCCATCTTCGGGGGACAGGGGACCTCCTACGAGCAGTACTTC
NA	few	TRBV6-6	TRBJ2-7	CASRLQDYEQYF	TGTGCCAGCAGATTACAGGACTACGAGCAGTACTTC
TRBD1	NA	TRBV19	TRBJ2-3	CASSMRLTGGTDTQYF	TGTGCCAGTAGTATGAGGTTGACAGGGGGCACAGATACGCAGTATTTT